Listed here are 6 T cell receptor beta chains from one sample, sequenced in a study of T cells expressing NK-cell markers (TCRdb year 2020). Libraries came from 5' RACE. This sample was sequenced with an Illumina HiSeq 2000. Based on TCRdb reprocessing of the reads, there is one entry per CDR3 protein sequence, and DNA is missing. This sample's table carries approximately 110,000 distinct CDR3 sequences. Together, the top ten hold less than 20% of the sample. Sequenced material: blood T cells: a sorted CD56 or NKG2C T cell subset, CD4+ or CD8+ T cells, or bulk PBMC T cells (not recorded which). The receptors come from a woman aged 18-69 years in good health.

This chain joins TRBV11-3 and TRBJ2-2; the TCRdb D gene call, TRBD2, has no DNA to confirm it. Per the germline V gene, CDR1 is SGHNT and CDR2 is YENEEA. CDR3 length: 15 amino acids. CDR3 in amino acids: CASSSSGGLTGELFF. Combining the CDR3 with reference TRBV11-3 and TRBJ2-2 gives the whole variable domain EAGVVQSPRYKIIEKKQPVAFWCNPISGHNTLYWYLQNLGQGPELLIRYENEEAVDDSQLPKDRFSAERLKGVDSTLKIQPAELGDSAVYLCASSSSGGLTGELFFGEGSRLTVL.

This rearrangement joins TRBV20-1 to TRBJ2-7; TCRdb names TRBD2, which stays unverified in the absence of DNA. In germline, CDR1 is DFQATT, CDR2 SNEGSKA (reference sequence). The CDR3 extends over 15 amino acids. CDR3 amino acids: CSARDLGSGVWEQYF.

The V gene is TRBV3-1, the J gene TRBJ2-3; the TCRdb call, TRBD2, lacks DNA for checking. The germline V gene has CDR1 LGHDT and CDR2 YNNKEL (reference sequence). This CDR3 is 15 amino acids long. The CDR3 spells CASSLAGVGTDTQYF.

This clonotype shows up as medium-sized (0.01 to 0.1%) by frequency. J is TRBJ2-3 and V is TRBV20-1; TCRdb lists TRBD2, though no DNA is available to test this call. From germline, CDR1 is DFQATT and CDR2 SNEGSKA (reference sequence). CDR3 length: 18 amino acids. CDR3 sequence: CSASGRSYLSGVEDTQYF.

The V and J genes are TRBV19 and TRBJ1-2. Per germline, CDR1 LNHDA and CDR2 SQIVND (reference sequence). The CDR3 has 14 amino acids. CDR3: CASSMSPQNYGYTF.

The J gene is TRBJ2-2, the V gene TRBV29-1; the D gene TCRdb calls, TRBD1, cannot be checked with no DNA. This CDR3 spans 12 amino acids. Germline assignment: CDR1 SQVTM and CDR2 ANQGSEA. CDR3 sequence: CSVGAATGELFF.